These T cell receptor beta chains were read from a single sample in a study of T cells in Graves' hyperthyroidism and ophthalmopathy. TCRdb used MiXCR to reprocess the multiplex PCR reads, holding one entry per CDR3 protein. This repertoire shows approximately 400,000 distinct CDR3 sequences, approximately 14% found once; its top ten account for 11% to 15%. Specimen: blood. Source of these receptors: a woman aged 18-29 years with Graves' hyperthyroidism. Both conserved end residues are part of each CDR3. Each record gives: D gene, clone size, J gene, V gene, CDR3 DNA, CDR3 protein. A D gene is named only where the DNA matches it firmly. Rows give clone size only sometimes, using once, few, many, or a class for an expanded clone.

>NA|NA|TRBJ2-3|TRBV29-1
TGCAGCTTTGGAAGCGGAGGGCCTGCAGATACGCAGTATTTT
CSFGSGGPADTQYF
>NA|many|TRBJ2-2|TRBV27
TGTGCCAGCAGGTCAGCGAACACCGGGGAGCTGTTTTTT
CASRSANTGELFF
>TRBD1|NA|TRBJ2-3|TRBV6-1
TGTGCCAGCAGTCCCTTGGGACAGGGCCTCACAGATACGCAGTATTTT
CASSPLGQGLTDTQYF
>NA|few|TRBJ2-7|TRBV3-2
TGTGCCAGCAGCGCACAGGAATACCTCACCTACGAGCAGTACTTC
CASSAQEYLTYEQYF
>TRBD1|many|TRBJ2-7|TRBV9
TGTGCCAGCAGGGCCGGGACAGGGGACTCCGAGCAGTACTTC
CASRAGTGDSEQYF
>TRBD2|NA|TRBJ2-2|TRBV3-1
TGTGCCAGCAGCCAGGGGCCTCTAGGACTAGCGGGAGGGATCGGCACCGGGGAGCTGTTTTTT
CASSQGPLGLAGGIGTGELFF
>NA|few|TRBJ2-2|TRBV10-3
TGTGCCGTTGCCTGGGGGTTTGAAGGGGCGAACACCGGGGAGCTGTTTTTT
CAVAWGFEGANTGELFF
>NA|NA|TRBJ2-5|TRBV6-1
TGTGCCAGCAGTGAAATACCCGGGACTGGAAAAGAGACCCAGTACTTC
CASSEIPGTGKETQYF
>TRBD2|few|TRBJ2-7|TRBV6-1
TGTGCCAGCAGTCCCCGGGGGGAGGTCTACGAGCAGTACTTC
CASSPRGEVYEQYF
>NA|NA|TRBJ1-3|TRBV7-2
TGTGCCAGCAGGCTCTCTGGAAACACCATATATTTT
CASRLSGNTIYF
>TRBD2|many|TRBJ2-5|TRBV27
TGTGCCAGCAGTTGGGGACTAGCGGGAGGGGAGACCCAGTACTTC
CASSWGLAGGETQYF
>NA|NA|TRBJ2-5|TRBV5-4
TGTGCCAGCAGCTTGGGAACCGCCAGGGCCGAGACCCAGTACTTC
CASSLGTARAETQYF
>NA|few|TRBJ1-4|TRBV6-1
TGTGCCAGCAGCCAGATAGCAACTAATGAAAAACTGTTTTTT
CASSQIATNEKLFF
>NA|NA|TRBJ2-1|TRBV4-2
TGTGCCAGCAGCCAATCCCTGAGGGACCGCTACAATGAGCAGTTCTTC
CASSQSLRDRYNEQFF
>NA|many|TRBJ1-6|TRBV20-1
TGCAGTGCCCTACAGGGAAAAACTCCACCCCTCCACTTT
CSALQGKTPPLHF
>NA|NA|TRBJ1-1|TRBV4-1
TGCGCCAGCAGCCAAGACTGGCAGGGGTACACTGAAGCTTTCTTT
CASSQDWQGYTEAFF
>NA|NA|TRBJ1-3|TRBV12-3/TRBV12-4
TGTGCCAGCAGCCTAGACTTTGGAAACACCATATATTTT
CASSLDFGNTIYF
>TRBD2|many|TRBJ2-3|TRBV12-3/TRBV12-4
TGTGCCAGCAGTTTTGGGACTAGCGGGACAGATACGCAGTATTTT
CASSFGTSGTDTQYF
>NA|many|TRBJ1-1|TRBV27
TGTGCCAGCAGTGAAGGGCGCGGGGGCATCAGCACTGAAGCTTTCTTT
CASSEGRGGISTEAFF
>NA|NA|TRBJ1-5|TRBV4-1
TGCGCCAGCAGCCAGGTAGGGTTTAGCAATCAGCCCCAGCATTTT
CASSQVGFSNQPQHF
>NA|NA|TRBJ2-7|TRBV4-1
TGCGCCAGCAGCCAAGACACACCAAACAGGGTAGCTTCCTACGAGCAGTACTTC
CASSQDTPNRVASYEQYF
>NA|few|TRBJ1-5|TRBV12-3/TRBV12-4
TGTGCCAGCATGGTTTGGGATAGCAATCAGCCCCAGCATTTT
CASMVWDSNQPQHF
>NA|few|TRBJ2-5|TRBV19
TGTGCCAGTAGTATTCCCCAGGGAGAGACCCAGTACTTC
CASSIPQGETQYF
>NA|NA|TRBJ1-1|TRBV7-2
TGTGCCAGCAGCTCGGGAAGAGCGCGGACTGAAGCTTTCTTT
CASSSGRARTEAFF
>NA|NA|TRBJ2-2|TRBV30
TGTGCCTGGAGGGAATTCGGGGAGCTGTTTTTT
CAWREFGELFF
>NA|NA|TRBJ2-5|TRBV18
TGTGCCAGCTCACCACCGACAGGAGGGGGAGCTGGCGTGGAGACCCAGTACTTC
CASSPPTGGGAGVETQYF
>NA|few|TRBJ2-6|TRBV5-6
TGTGCCAGCAGCTTGTGGTTCAATGTCGCCAACGTCCTGACTTTC
CASSLWFNVANVLTF
>NA|many|TRBJ2-7|TRBV7-3
TGTGCCAGCAGCCCTCCTAACTACGAGCAGTACTTC
CASSPPNYEQYF
>TRBD2|many|TRBJ2-3|TRBV7-2
TGTGCCAGCAGCTTATCGACTAGCGGGGCGTTCACAGATACGCAGTATTTT
CASSLSTSGAFTDTQYF
>TRBD1|many|TRBJ2-5|TRBV20-1
TGCAGTCTAAACAGGGGATTAGAGACCCAGTACTTC
CSLNRGLETQYF
>TRBD2|many|TRBJ2-1|TRBV2
TGTGCCAGCAAGGGCGAAGCGGGGCCCTACAATGAGCAGTTCTTC
CASKGEAGPYNEQFF
>TRBD2|many|TRBJ2-7|TRBV7-3
TGTGCCAGCAGCTTACGGGCGGGAGGAACGTACGAGCAGTACTTC
CASSLRAGGTYEQYF
>TRBD2|NA|TRBJ2-1|TRBV11-2
TGTGCCAGCAGCCCTGGGGGACTAGCGGGGGGCCAGGCCTACAATGAGCAGTTCTTC
CASSPGGLAGGQAYNEQFF
>NA|many|TRBJ1-1|TRBV20-1
TGCAGTGAGGGCAGCGGGGGAAACACTGAAGCTTTCTTT
CSEGSGGNTEAFF
>NA|few|TRBJ1-1|TRBV5-1
TGCGCCAGCAGCTTGGGGTCGGAGACCACTGAAGCTTTCTTT
CASSLGSETTEAFF
>NA|NA|TRBJ1-3|TRBV5-6
TGTGCCAGCAGCTTATCGGACAGCAGTGGAAACACCATATATTTT
CASSLSDSSGNTIYF
>TRBD1|many|TRBJ2-5|TRBV2
TGTGCCAGCAGTGAAGGGGGGACAGTACAAGAGACCCAGTACTTC
CASSEGGTVQETQYF
>NA|many|TRBJ2-4|TRBV2
TGTGCCAGCACCCTCTCTCGCGGACTAGCCAAAAACATTCAGTACTTC
CASTLSRGLAKNIQYF
>NA|NA|TRBJ1-6|TRBV5-1
TGCGCCAGCAGCTTGGGCGTCAGACATAATTCACCCCTCCACTTT
CASSLGVRHNSPLHF
>TRBD1|few|TRBJ2-7|TRBV18
TGTGCCAGCTCAACTACGGACACAGGGGGCTCCTACGAGCAGTACTTC
CASSTTDTGGSYEQYF
>NA|few|TRBJ2-7|TRBV29-1
TGCAGCGTTGTCCGTCAGAAGGGCTCTGCCTCCGAGCAGTACTTC
CSVVRQKGSASEQYF
>NA|few|TRBJ2-1|TRBV6-1
TGTGCCAGCAGACCGGGACGTGGGGCAAGCTCCTACAATGAGCAGTTCTTC
CASRPGRGASSYNEQFF
>NA|NA|TRBJ1-3|TRBV9
TGTGCCAGCAGCGCCGATCCCGATAGAAATCGTGGAAACACCATATATTTT
CASSADPDRNRGNTIYF
>NA|NA|TRBJ1-2|TRBV6-1
TGTGCCAGTGCCGTTGAGGCCCACTATGGCTACACCTTC
CASAVEAHYGYTF
>TRBD1|NA|TRBJ2-7|TRBV20-1
TGCAGTGCTCAGACAGGGTTTTACGAGCAGTACTTC
CSAQTGFYEQYF
>TRBD2|many|TRBJ2-5|TRBV5-4
TGTGCCAGCAGCTGGGGGACTAGCGGGGGGCGGGAGACCCAGTACTTC
CASSWGTSGGRETQYF
>NA|NA|TRBJ1-4|TRBV10-3
TGTGCCATCAGTGAGGGGGGGCGAAGGGCAACTAATGAAAAACTGTTTTTT
CAISEGGRRATNEKLFF
>NA|many|TRBJ2-7|TRBV28
TGTGCCAGCAGTTCTCCCTACGAGCAGTACTTC
CASSSPYEQYF
>TRBD2|NA|TRBJ2-7|TRBV2
TGTGCCAGCAGTGAAAGACTAGCCCAAGCTTGGGACGAGCAGTACTTC
CASSERLAQAWDEQYF
>TRBD1|few|TRBJ2-6|TRBV11-2
TGTGCCAGCAGAAATGTAGCGACAGGGAGTCTTCTTTGGGGGGCCAACGTCCTGACTTTC
CASRNVATGSLLWGANVLTF
>TRBD1|NA|TRBJ1-5|TRBV27
TGTGCCAGCAGTTTGGCCTCCGGACAGGGAAGCAATCAGCCCCAGCATTTT
CASSLASGQGSNQPQHF
>NA|many|TRBJ2-2|TRBV11-2
TGTGCCAGCAGCTTAGGCGGGATGCCGAACACCGGGGAGCTGTTTTTT
CASSLGGMPNTGELFF